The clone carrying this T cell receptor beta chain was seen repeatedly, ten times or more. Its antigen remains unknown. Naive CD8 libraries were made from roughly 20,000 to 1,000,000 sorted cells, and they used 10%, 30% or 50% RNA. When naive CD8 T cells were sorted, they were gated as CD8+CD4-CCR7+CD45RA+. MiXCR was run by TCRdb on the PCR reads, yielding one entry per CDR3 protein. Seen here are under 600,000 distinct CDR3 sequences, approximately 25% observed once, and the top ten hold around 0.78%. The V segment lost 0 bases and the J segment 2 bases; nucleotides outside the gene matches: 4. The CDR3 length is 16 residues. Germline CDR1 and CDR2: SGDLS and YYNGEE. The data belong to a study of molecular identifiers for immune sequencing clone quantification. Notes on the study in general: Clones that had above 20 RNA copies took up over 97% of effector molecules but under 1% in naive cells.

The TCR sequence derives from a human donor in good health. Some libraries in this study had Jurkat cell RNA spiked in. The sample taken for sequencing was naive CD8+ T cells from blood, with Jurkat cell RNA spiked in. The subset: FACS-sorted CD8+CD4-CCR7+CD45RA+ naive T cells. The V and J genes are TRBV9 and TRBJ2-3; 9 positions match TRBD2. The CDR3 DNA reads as TGTGCCAGCAGCGTAGGACTAGCGGTAAACACAGATACGCAGTATTTT. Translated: CASSVGLAVNTDTQYF.